The present entry profiles one T cell receptor beta chain with its context. No antigen is known for it. These data belong to a study of blood T cells in healthy people across ages. Notes on the study in general: The study could not conclusively compare naive and antigen-experienced cells, given its unsorted PBMCs.

The second PCR ran about 6 to 11 cycles with a sample-barcoded 5' primer and J-beta primers. Every molecule of cDNA carried a tag from a template-switch adaptor with 12 random nucleotides. One entry per CDR3 protein, called by TCRdb with MiXCR from the 5' RACE reads. The profile shows roughly 680,000 distinct CDR3 sequences, around 50% of them singletons. There are 14 residues in the CDR3. Germline V gene sequence: CDR1 LNHDA, CDR2 SQIVND (reference sequence). This sequence originates from an elderly woman in good health. This rearrangement joins TRBV19 to TRBJ2-7, with TRBD2 as a possible D gene (5 bases). The J call may not be correct, given that the DNA end is closer to TRBJ2-5. The sequenced sample was blood. In DNA, the CDR3 is TGTGCCAGTAAGGACCGGGGATCTTCGGAGACCCAGTACTTC. It specifies CASKDRGSSETQYF.